Listed below are T cell receptor beta chains from one sample, sequenced in a study of T cell changes during pregnancy in multiple sclerosis. Some clones are missing from TCRdb's copy, which holds only in-frame ones; the method was immunoSEQ multiplex PCR. Among some 67,000 clones listed, 92% were seen once. The sample in question was peripheral blood, obtained after pregnancy. All receptors derive from a female donor with multiple sclerosis, enrolled in a pregnancy study. Each CDR3 is given with its conserved first and last residue. A D gene is named only where the DNA matches it firmly. The size entry is marked missing in some rows and otherwise reads once, few, many or a size class.

clone_size: NA; d_call: TRBD1; v_call: TRBV5-4; j_call: TRBJ2-7; cdr3_aa: CASSGTGTGGNEQYF; cdr3_nt: TGTGCCAGCAGCGGAACCGGGACAGGGGGAAACGAGCAGTACTTC
clone_size: few; d_call: NA; v_call: TRBV6-5; j_call: TRBJ1-2; cdr3_aa: CASSSGTKFDGYTF; cdr3_nt: TGTGCCAGCAGTTCCGGGACAAAATTTGATGGCTACACCTTC
clone_size: NA; d_call: NA; v_call: TRBV4-1; j_call: TRBJ1-2; cdr3_aa: CASSQAPQYPGGYTF; cdr3_nt: TGCGCCAGCAGCCAAGCCCCCCAATACCCGGGGGGCTACACCTTC
clone_size: NA; d_call: TRBD1; v_call: TRBV2; j_call: TRBJ1-2; cdr3_aa: CASSETGKTGVNGYTF; cdr3_nt: TGTGCCAGCAGTGAGACCGGGAAGACAGGGGTAAATGGCTACACCTTC
clone_size: NA; d_call: NA; v_call: TRBV19; j_call: TRBJ2-3; cdr3_aa: CATHGSSYTDTQYF; cdr3_nt: TGTGCCACTCACGGGTCCTCGTACACAGATACGCAGTATTTT
clone_size: once; d_call: NA; v_call: TRBV6-6; j_call: TRBJ1-1; cdr3_aa: CASSSQGNTEAFF; cdr3_nt: TGTGCCAGCAGTTCCCAGGGGAACACTGAAGCTTTCTTT
clone_size: many; d_call: NA; v_call: TRBV6-5; j_call: TRBJ1-1; cdr3_aa: CASSYSPGLNTEAFF; cdr3_nt: TGTGCCAGCAGTTACTCCCCAGGGCTGAACACTGAAGCTTTCTTT
clone_size: NA; d_call: TRBD1; v_call: TRBV5-1; j_call: TRBJ1-5; cdr3_aa: CASSTDRGGQPQHF; cdr3_nt: TGCGCCAGCAGTACGGACAGGGGAGGTCAGCCCCAGCATTTT
clone_size: NA; d_call: TRBD1; v_call: TRBV7-9; j_call: TRBJ2-1; cdr3_aa: CASSINRGQDEQFF; cdr3_nt: TGTGCCAGCAGCATTAACAGGGGGCAGGATGAGCAGTTCTTC
clone_size: NA; d_call: TRBD2; v_call: TRBV6-1; j_call: TRBJ2-2; cdr3_aa: CASSPFSGFTGELFF; cdr3_nt: TGTGCCAGCAGTCCTTTTAGCGGGTTCACCGGGGAGCTGTTTTTT
clone_size: few; d_call: TRBD1; v_call: TRBV5-1; j_call: TRBJ1-1; cdr3_aa: CASSMDRANTEAFF; cdr3_nt: TGCGCCAGCAGCATGGACAGGGCGAACACTGAAGCTTTCTTT
clone_size: NA; d_call: NA; v_call: TRBV7-2; j_call: TRBJ2-3; cdr3_aa: CASSLASARAGTDTQYF; cdr3_nt: TGTGCCAGCAGCTTAGCTTCCGCCAGGGCGGGCACAGATACGCAGTATTTT
clone_size: NA; d_call: TRBD1; v_call: TRBV19; j_call: TRBJ2-3; cdr3_aa: CASRDRSTDTQYF; cdr3_nt: TGTGCCAGTAGGGACAGGAGCACAGATACGCAGTATTTT
clone_size: NA; d_call: TRBD2; v_call: TRBV2; j_call: TRBJ2-2; cdr3_aa: CASSGASGGTGELFF; cdr3_nt: TGTGCCAGCAGTGGGGCTAGCGGGGGCACCGGGGAGCTGTTTTTT
clone_size: few; d_call: NA; v_call: TRBV9; j_call: TRBJ1-1; cdr3_aa: CASSVGGDTEAFF; cdr3_nt: TGTGCCAGCAGCGTAGGGGGGGATACTGAAGCTTTCTTT
clone_size: few; d_call: NA; v_call: TRBV5-6; j_call: TRBJ1-1; cdr3_aa: CASSFQNTEAFF; cdr3_nt: TGTGCCAGCAGCTTCCAGAACACTGAAGCTTTCTTT
clone_size: once; d_call: TRBD2; v_call: TRBV9; j_call: TRBJ2-1; cdr3_aa: CASSSRGAGDHEQFF; cdr3_nt: TGTGCCAGCAGCTCCCGAGGAGCGGGAGACCATGAGCAGTTCTTC
clone_size: NA; d_call: NA; v_call: TRBV19; j_call: TRBJ2-3; cdr3_aa: CATRQSTDTQYF; cdr3_nt: TGTGCCACCCGACAGAGCACAGATACGCAGTATTTT
clone_size: NA; d_call: TRBD1; v_call: TRBV4-2; j_call: TRBJ1-1; cdr3_aa: CASSQDTGGLVWAFF; cdr3_nt: TGTGCCAGCAGCCAAGATACAGGGGGCTTGGTGTGGGCTTTCTTT
clone_size: NA; d_call: TRBD2; v_call: TRBV28; j_call: TRBJ2-3; cdr3_aa: CASSSSGSGADTQYF; cdr3_nt: TGTGCCAGCAGCAGTAGCGGGAGTGGGGCAGATACGCAGTATTTT
clone_size: NA; d_call: NA; v_call: TRBV2; j_call: TRBJ1-2; cdr3_aa: CASSFYGGPATF; cdr3_nt: TGTGCCAGCAGTTTTTACGGGGGACCCGCGACGTTC
clone_size: NA; d_call: NA; v_call: TRBV19; j_call: TRBJ2-7; cdr3_aa: CASSLIGGRAYEQYF; cdr3_nt: TGTGCCAGTAGTTTGATTGGAGGTAGGGCCTACGAGCAGTACTTC